Only a few counts were recorded for the clone carrying this TCR beta chain. Its target is unknown. Germline CDR1 and CDR2: SGHTA and FQGNSA. The CDR3 covers 13 residues. This record comes from a study of post-analysis software for immune sequencing data. Prepared TCR beta cDNA libraries contained unique molecular identifiers. MiXCR, run by TCRdb on the PCR reads, gives a single entry per CDR3 protein. The sample lists around 770,000 distinct CDR3 sequences; 40% to 55% were seen once. Study conclusions and caveats: Patients carried a handful of TRBV segments more frequently than controls did, and TRBV5-6, TRBV5-1 and TRBV20-1 were among them.

The chain is built from TRBV7-2 and TRBJ2-5; 7 nucleotides align to TRBD2. The J call may be incorrect, as the DNA end agrees better with TRBJ2-7. Source material: blood. This receptor was identified in a girl aged 10 to 17 with multiple sclerosis. Here the CDR3 DNA reads TGTGCCAGCAGTCCCGCGGGGGTCGACGAGCAGTACTTC. Translating it yields CASSPAGVDEQYF.